This T cell receptor (beta chain) is drawn from a study of blood T cell repertoires in COVID-19. Across the study: Whether acute or convalescent, the COVID-19 samples came from the United States, Italy and Spain. In each case, the material was cDNA or gDNA derived from T cells, B-cell-depleted T cells, or PBMCs.

As handled by the study authors: Amplification of reference gene primers was used by the study to estimate nucleated cell counts. Sequencing was performed with immunoSEQ multiplex PCR; in TCRdb, only in-frame clones are kept and a portion is missing. V and J calls and clone size follow that table, whereas D and trimming were derived from the DNA. This sample has around 300,000 clones; about 85% occur once, and the top ten carry around 3.7%. This clone was seen repeatedly, ten times or more. Germline V gene data show CDR1 as SQVTM and CDR2 as ANQGSEA. This CDR3 comprises 12 residues. Losses at the gene ends were 3 bases for V and 3 bases for J; bases not matched to a gene: 0.

Sequencing was done on a sample of peripheral blood. This clonotype was sampled from a woman in her fifties or sixties with active or convalescent COVID-19. V gene TRBV29-1 combines with J gene TRBJ2-7; TRBD1 matches at 9 bases. The CDR3: CSVETGGYEQYF. The CDR3 DNA sequence: TGCAGCGTTGAGACAGGGGGCTACGAGCAGTACTTC.